This T cell receptor beta chain was identified during a study of T cell changes during pregnancy in multiple sclerosis. Trimming pared 6 bases from V and 4 bases from J, leaving 15 bases between. Looked up from germline, CDR1 is MNHNS and CDR2 is SASEGT. The CDR3 extends over 15 amino acids. This clone was observed once. Repertoires were generated with immunoSEQ multiplex PCR, while TCRdb's copy carries only in-frame clones and drops some. This table holds nearly 110,000 clones, under 95% found once. The chain recombines TRBV6-1 with TRBJ2-2; tentatively, D is TRBD2 (6 bases). The sequenced sample was peripheral blood, obtained before pregnancy. This TCR was sampled from a female donor with multiple sclerosis, enrolled in a pregnancy study. For the CDR3, the DNA is TGTGCCAGCAGGATCGAATCGGGGGTCACCGGGGAGCTGTTTTTT. It is translated as CASRIESGVTGELFF.